These 5 T cell receptor beta chains were sequenced from one sample in a study of lung T cells in sarcoidosis with Löfgren's syndrome. In TCRdb, the reads were re-called with MiXCR into one record per CDR3 protein. The data show nearly 4,000 distinct CDR3 sequences, about 22% seen once. The specimen was CD4+ T cells from bronchoalveolar lavage. Source of these receptors: a human donor with sarcoidosis (Löfgren's syndrome or another form), or a control subject (not recorded which).

Sample share makes this clonotype medium-sized (0.01 to 0.1%). At one boundary the junction diverges from the germline segment, which might be a read error. The V and J genes are TRBV6-1 and TRBJ2-7; 9 nucleotides line up with TRBD1. Germline CDR1 reads MNHNS; CDR2 reads SASEGT. This CDR3 is 15 amino acids long. The CDR3 nucleotides are TGTACCAGCAGTGAATCCGAGACAGGGGGCTACGAGCAGTACTTC. This sequence encodes CTSSESETGGYEQYF.

The table lists this clonotype with many counts. In nucleotides, the CDR3 is TGCGCCAGCAGCCCCACGGGACATTCCGACGCGACGCAGTATTTT. Its translation: CASSPTGHSDATQYF. The chain uses TRBV5-1 and TRBJ2-3; possibly TRBD1 for D (6 bases). The CDR3 has 15 amino acids. The germline V and J ends were trimmed by 4 bases and 9 bases, with 21 bases remaining between them. Germline V lookup: CDR1 SGHRS, CDR2 YFSETQ.

The chain recombines TRBV4-1 with TRBJ2-3; tentatively, D is TRBD1 (5 bases). The CDR3 has 17 amino acids. The V gene's germline CDR1 is MGHRA and CDR2 YSYEKL. CDR3 sequence: CERSQAPSDRGTDTQYF. In nucleotides, the CDR3 is TGCGAAAGAAGCCAAGCGCCCTCTGACAGAGGCACAGATACGCAGTATTTT.

This clonotype was seen ten or more times. The genes are TRBV12-3 or TRBV12-4 and TRBJ1-6, with a tentative D call TRBD1 (5 bases). CDR3 length equals 12 residues. V shed 8 bases and J shed 7 bases, with 9 bases lying between them. CDR3 in amino acids: CASSGGNSPLHF. The CDR3 DNA reads as TGTGCCAGCTCCGGGGGGAATTCACCCCTCCACTTT.

In this sample, this clonotype is medium-sized. The chain couples TRBV27 to TRBJ2-2; TRBD2 agrees at 7 bases. In germline, CDR1 is MNHEY, CDR2 SMNVEV (reference sequence). The ends lost 8 bases at V and 2 bases at J; junction bases unmatched: 8. This CDR3 contains 15 residues. CDR3 nucleotide sequence: TGTGCCAGCGCCGCTGGCGGGAGAAACACCGGGGAGCTGTTTTTT. Encoded protein: CASAAGGRNTGELFF.